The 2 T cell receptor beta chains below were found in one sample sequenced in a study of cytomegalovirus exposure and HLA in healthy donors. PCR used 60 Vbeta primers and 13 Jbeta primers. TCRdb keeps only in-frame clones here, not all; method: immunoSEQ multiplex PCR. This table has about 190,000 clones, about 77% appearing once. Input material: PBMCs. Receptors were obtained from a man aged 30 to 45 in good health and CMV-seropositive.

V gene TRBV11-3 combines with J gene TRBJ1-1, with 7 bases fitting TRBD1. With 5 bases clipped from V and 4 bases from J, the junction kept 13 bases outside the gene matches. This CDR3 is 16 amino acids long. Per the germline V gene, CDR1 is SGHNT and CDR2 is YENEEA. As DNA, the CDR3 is TGTGCCAGCAGCCAGGGACAGAGCAAAGGGAGCACTGAAGCTTTCTTT. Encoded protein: CASSQGQSKGSTEAFF.

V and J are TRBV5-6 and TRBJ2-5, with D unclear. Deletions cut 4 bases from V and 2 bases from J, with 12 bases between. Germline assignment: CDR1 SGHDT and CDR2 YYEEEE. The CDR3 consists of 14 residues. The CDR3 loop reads CASSRGVSQETQYF. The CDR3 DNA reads TGTGCCAGCAGCCGAGGCGTTTCGCAAGAGACCCAGTACTTC.